A selection of T cell receptor beta chains follows, all from one sample in a study of blood T cell repertoires in COVID-19. Data came from immunoSEQ multiplex PCR; TCRdb stores just in-frame clones and leaves some out. The sample carries roughly 30,000 clones, 70% to 90% recorded once. Sequencing was carried out using peripheral blood. The receptor source for this set is a man in his sixties with COVID-19, enrolled during active disease. Both conserved end residues are part of each CDR3. Fields, in order: CDR3 DNA, CDR3 protein, D gene, V gene, J gene, clone size. The D gene is left open where the match is weak. Clone size appears in some rows only: once, few, many, or a class for an expanded clone.

TGTGCCAGCAGTCCCGCCGGGACAGGGGATCGCGAGCAGTACTTC	CASSPAGTGDREQYF	TRBD1	TRBV13	TRBJ2-7	once
TGTGCCAGCCAGTTGTCCGGGACATCTAGCACAGATACGCAGTATTTT	CASQLSGTSSTDTQYF	NA	TRBV19	TRBJ2-3	NA
TGTGCCAGCAGCTTCAGGGGGCAGGGAACCGGGGAGCTGTTTTTT	CASSFRGQGTGELFF	TRBD1	TRBV7-9	TRBJ2-2	NA
TGTGCCAGCCGCCCATTCGAACAGGCTTCCTACGAGCAGTACTTC	CASRPFEQASYEQYF	NA	TRBV28	TRBJ2-7	once
TGCAGCGTCAAAGGACAGGCCTCCTATGGCTACACCTTC	CSVKGQASYGYTF	TRBD1	TRBV29-1	TRBJ1-2	NA
TGTGCCAGCAGCCAAGCGGGGGGAAGTTTCACCCAAGAGACCCAGTACTTC	CASSQAGGSFTQETQYF	TRBD2	TRBV16	TRBJ2-5	NA
TGTGCCAGCAGTTTTGAAGGGAGAAAACTGTTTTTT	CASSFEGRKLFF	NA	TRBV28	TRBJ1-4	NA
TGTGCCAGCAGCGTCGGGAGACACACCGGGGAGCTGTTTTTT	CASSVGRHTGELFF	NA	TRBV7-9	TRBJ2-2	NA
TGTGCCAGCAGCTTAGGAGCCTTCTCCTACGAGCAGTACTTC	CASSLGAFSYEQYF	NA	TRBV7-2	TRBJ2-7	once
TGTGCCAGCAGAAGACAGGGGGGGGACGAGCAGTACTTC	CASRRQGGDEQYF	TRBD1	TRBV6-5	TRBJ2-7	NA
TGTGCCAGCTCACCACCGGAGGGTTCCTACGAGCAGTACTTC	CASSPPEGSYEQYF	NA	TRBV18	TRBJ2-7	NA
TGCGCCAGCAGCCTACAAGCTGACAGGGGGCAACCCCTCCACTTT	CASSLQADRGQPLHF	TRBD1	TRBV4-3	TRBJ1-6	NA
TGCGCCAGCAGCCAATGGGGGGGGCGAGCGGGAGAAGCCTACGAGCAGTACTTC	CASSQWGGRAGEAYEQYF	TRBD2	TRBV4-1	TRBJ2-7	NA
TGTGCCACCAGCAGAGATTCGGGACAGGGGGCTTTAAACTTC	CATSRDSGQGALNF	TRBD1	TRBV15	TRBJ2-7	NA
TGCGCCAGCAGCCAAGAACCGGGACTAGTCGAGACCCAGTACTTC	CASSQEPGLVETQYF	TRBD2	TRBV4-1	TRBJ2-5	NA